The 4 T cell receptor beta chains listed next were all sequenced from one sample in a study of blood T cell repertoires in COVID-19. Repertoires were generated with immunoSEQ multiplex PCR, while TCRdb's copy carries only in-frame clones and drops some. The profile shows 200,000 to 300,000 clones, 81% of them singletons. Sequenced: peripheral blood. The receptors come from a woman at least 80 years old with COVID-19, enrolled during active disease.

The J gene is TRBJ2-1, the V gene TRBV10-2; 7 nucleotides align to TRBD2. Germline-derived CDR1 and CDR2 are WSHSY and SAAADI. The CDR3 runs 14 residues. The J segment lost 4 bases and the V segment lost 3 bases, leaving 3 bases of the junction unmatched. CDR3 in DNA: TGCGCCAGCAGTGAAGGCGGGAGTTACAATGAGCAGTTCTTC. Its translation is CASSEGGSYNEQFF.

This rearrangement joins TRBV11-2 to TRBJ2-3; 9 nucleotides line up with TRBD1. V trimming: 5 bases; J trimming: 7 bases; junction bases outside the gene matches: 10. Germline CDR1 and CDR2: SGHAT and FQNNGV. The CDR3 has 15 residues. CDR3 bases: TGTGCCAGCAGCCTGGACAGGGGTGGACTTAATACGCAGTATTTT. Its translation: CASSLDRGGLNTQYF.

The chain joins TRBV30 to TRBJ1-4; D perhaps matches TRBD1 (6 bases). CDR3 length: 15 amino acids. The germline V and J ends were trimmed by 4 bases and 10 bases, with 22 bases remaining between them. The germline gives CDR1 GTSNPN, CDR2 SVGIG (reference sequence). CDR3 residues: CAWTALTGMKGKLFF. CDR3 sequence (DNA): TGTGCCTGGACCGCCTTAACAGGGATGAAGGGAAAACTGTTTTTT.

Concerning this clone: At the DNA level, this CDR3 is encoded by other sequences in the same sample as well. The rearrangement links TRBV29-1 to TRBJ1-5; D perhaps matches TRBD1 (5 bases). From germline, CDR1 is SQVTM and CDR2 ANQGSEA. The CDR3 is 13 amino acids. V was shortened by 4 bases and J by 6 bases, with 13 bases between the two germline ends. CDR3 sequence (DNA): TGCAGCGTTGCGGGGGGATCGGGTCAGCCCCAGCATTTT. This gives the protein CSVAGGSGQPQHF.